Listed here is a single TCR beta chain. Germline loops: CDR1 SGHRS, CDR2 YFSETQ. Trimming left V 4 bases short and J 6 bases short, with 13 bases between. This CDR3 has 13 residues. Authors' processing steps: Estimation of nucleated cell counts relied on the amplification of reference gene primers. The assay was immunoSEQ multiplex PCR, and TCRdb's table has in-frame clones only and misses some. The V and J calls and clone size come from that table; D and trimming were worked out from the DNA. This sample carries 150,000 to 190,000 clones, around 87% of them seen once, and the ten largest clones take 15%. These data originate in a study of blood T cell repertoires in COVID-19. The overall study: The United States, Italy and Spain were the sources of the acute and convalescent COVID-19 samples.

The source material was peripheral blood. The receptor was isolated from a woman between 40 and 55 years old with acute or convalescent COVID-19. The V gene is TRBV5-1, the J gene TRBJ1-2; perhaps TRBD1 as D (6 bases). The CDR3 DNA follows: TGCGCCAGCAGCCGGGACATCCCTAATGGCTACACCTTC. Translating it yields CASSRDIPNGYTF.